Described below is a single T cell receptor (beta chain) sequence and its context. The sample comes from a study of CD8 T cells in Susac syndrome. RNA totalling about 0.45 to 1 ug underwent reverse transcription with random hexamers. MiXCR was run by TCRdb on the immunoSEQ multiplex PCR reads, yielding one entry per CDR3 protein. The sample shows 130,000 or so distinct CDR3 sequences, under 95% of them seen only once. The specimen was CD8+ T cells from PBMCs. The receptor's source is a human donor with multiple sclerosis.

CDR3 DNA: TGCAGCGTTGGGACAGGGGTAGAGTACGAGCAGTACTTC. Its protein product is CSVGTGVEYEQYF. The J gene is TRBJ2-7, the V gene TRBV29-1; 9 nucleotides line up with TRBD1. The J segment lost 4 bases and the V segment lost 4 bases, leaving 5 bases of the junction unmatched. CDR3 size: 13 residues. CDR1 is SQVTM and CDR2 is ANQGSEA in the germline V gene.